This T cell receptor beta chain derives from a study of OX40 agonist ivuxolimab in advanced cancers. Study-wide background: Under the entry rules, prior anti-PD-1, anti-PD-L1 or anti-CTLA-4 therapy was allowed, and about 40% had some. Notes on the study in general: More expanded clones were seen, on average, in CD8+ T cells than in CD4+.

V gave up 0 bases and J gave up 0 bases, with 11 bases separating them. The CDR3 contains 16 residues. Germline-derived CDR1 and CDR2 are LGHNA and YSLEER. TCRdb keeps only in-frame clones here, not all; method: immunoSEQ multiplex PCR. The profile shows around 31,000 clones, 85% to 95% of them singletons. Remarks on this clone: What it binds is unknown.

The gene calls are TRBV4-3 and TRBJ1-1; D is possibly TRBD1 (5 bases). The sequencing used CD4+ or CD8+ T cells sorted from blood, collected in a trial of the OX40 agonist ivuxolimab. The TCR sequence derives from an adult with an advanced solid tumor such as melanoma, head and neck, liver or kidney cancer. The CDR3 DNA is TGCGCCAGCAGCCAAGATGTCGGGGGGATGAACACTGAAGCTTTCTTT. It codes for CASSQDVGGMNTEAFF.